These 13 T cell receptor beta chains were all obtained from the same sample, sequenced in a study of T cells after somatic rescue of genetic block. Sequencing was performed with immunoSEQ multiplex PCR; in TCRdb, only in-frame clones are kept and a portion is missing. The sample holds more than 12,000 clones, roughly 71% seen once. Sequenced sample: peripheral blood mononuclear cells (PBMCs). These receptors came from a man younger than 30.

The chain uses TRBV7-9 and TRBJ2-5, with D perhaps being TRBD1 or TRBD2 (6 bases each). The CDR3 runs 15 residues. Trimming shortened V by 3 bases and J by 4 bases, and 15 bases separated the two germline ends. CDR1 SEHNR and CDR2 FQNEAQ come from the germline V gene (reference sequence). The CDR3 sequence is CASSFPPGGRETQYF. The CDR3 bases are TGTGCCAGCAGCTTTCCCCCCGGGGGCCGAGAGACCCAGTACTTC.

This clone was detected only a few times. The V gene is TRBV27, the J gene TRBJ2-1; no clear D gene. V lost 5 bases to trimming and J lost 3 bases, with 17 bases between them. From germline, CDR1 is MNHEY and CDR2 SMNVEV (reference sequence). CDR3 size: 16 residues. The CDR3 spells CASSPQTSPFYNEQFF. CDR3 nucleotide sequence: TGTGCCAGCAGTCCACAGACCAGTCCCTTCTACAATGAGCAGTTCTTC.

This rearrangement joins TRBV18 to TRBJ2-5; 9 bases align to TRBD1. The germline V gene encodes CDR1 KGHSH and CDR2 LQKENI. V gave up 7 bases and J gave up 2 bases; unmatched junction bases: 8. The CDR3 is made up of 15 amino acids. CDR3 bases: TGTGCCAGCTATTCTGGGACAGGGTTTCAAGAGACCCAGTACTTC. Protein product: CASYSGTGFQETQYF.

J is TRBJ1-5 and V is TRBV10-3; possibly TRBD1 for D (5 bases). Germline V CDR1 and CDR2: ENHRY, SYGVKD. Trimming pared 3 bases from V and 6 bases from J, leaving 9 bases between. The CDR3 extends over 13 amino acids. The CDR3 bases are TGTGCCATCAGTGAAGAGGGGTTTCAGCCCCAGCATTTT. Protein sequence: CAISEEGFQPQHF.

This clone was detected only once. The CDR3 DNA reads TGTGCCAGCAGCTTAGTTGGCTCTGGAAACACCATATATTTT. This sequence encodes CASSLVGSGNTIYF. The genes are TRBV7-2 and TRBJ1-3; D is uncertain. The CDR3 spans 14 residues. Trimming took off 1 base at V and 0 bases at J, with 4 bases between the two ends. Germline values: CDR1 SGHTA, CDR2 FQGNSA.

The chain uses TRBV6-5 and TRBJ2-5; 8 bases agree with TRBD2. CDR3 length: 16 residues. Germline V CDR1 and CDR2: MNHEY, SVGAGI. Unmatched junction bases numbered 9, after V lost 2 bases and J lost 4 bases. CDR3 nucleotide sequence: TGTGCCAGCAGTTACCAGCCCCCGACTAGCGCAGAGACCCAGTACTTC. Translating it yields CASSYQPPTSAETQYF.

This clone has just a few counts. The rearrangement links TRBV7-8 to TRBJ2-2; TRBD2 aligns across 7 bases. The CDR3 totals 13 residues. In germline, CDR1 is SGHVS, CDR2 FQNEAQ. Trimming at V came to 6 bases and at J to 7 bases, leaving 5 bases not matched to a gene. CDR3 bases: TGTGCCAGCAGACGGGAGCGGGACGGGGAGCTGTTTTTT. Protein product: CASRRERDGELFF.

This clone turned up a few times. The chain recombines TRBV9 with TRBJ2-7; D not resolved. Trimming shortened V by 4 bases and J by 3 bases, and 11 bases separated the two germline ends. Germline V lookup: CDR1 SGDLS, CDR2 YYNGEE. This CDR3 contains 13 residues. Here the CDR3 DNA reads TGTGCCAGCAGCCTACTACCCCTCTACGAGCAGTACTTC. It yields the protein CASSLLPLYEQYF.

This chain links TRBV10-2 with TRBJ1-5; TRBD1 might be the D (5 bases). From germline, CDR1 is WSHSY and CDR2 SAAADI. Between the trimmed V and J ends, which lost 2 bases and 3 bases, there was a span of 8 bases. CDR3 length equals 14 residues. The CDR3 region is CASSEAGLNQPQHF. CDR3 bases: TGCGCCAGCAGTGAGGCAGGGCTCAATCAGCCCCAGCATTTT.

The rearrangement links TRBV19 to TRBJ1-1, with D unclear. V was shortened by 7 bases and J by 9 bases, with 21 bases between the two germline ends. CDR1 and CDR2 from the germline V gene are LNHDA and SQIVND (reference sequence). This CDR3 has 14 residues. The CDR3 protein is CASTYDFRGRKAFF. CDR3 nucleotide sequence: TGTGCCAGTACCTACGATTTTCGCGGGAGAAAAGCTTTCTTT.

The V gene is TRBV29-1, the J gene TRBJ2-1, with a possible D match to TRBD1 (6 bases). V was trimmed by 0 bases and J by 10 bases, leaving 13 bases between them. The CDR3 extends over 13 amino acids. Per the germline V gene, CDR1 is SQVTM and CDR2 is ANQGSEA. The CDR3 DNA is TGCAGCGTTGAAGATCAGGACAGAAGGGAGCAGTTCTTC. Encoded protein: CSVEDQDRREQFF.

The rearrangement uses TRBV11-2 and TRBJ1-2; tentative D call: TRBD1 (5 bases). The V gene's germline CDR1 is SGHAT and CDR2 FQNNGV. This CDR3 is 14 amino acids long. Trimming removed 1 base at V and 4 bases at J, with 10 bases between. CDR3 nucleotides: TGTGCCAGCAGCTTAGCGGACAAGGGCTATGGCTACACCTTC. Translated, it gives CASSLADKGYGYTF.

This chain connects TRBV28 to TRBJ1-1, with 10 bases lining up with TRBD1. The germline V gene has CDR1 MDHEN and CDR2 SYDVKM. V was clipped by 6 bases and J by 6 bases; unmatched bases: 4. There are 13 residues in the CDR3. DNA of the CDR3: TGTGCCAGCAGACTCGGGACAGGGGCTGAAGCTTTCTTT. This translates into CASRLGTGAEAFF. The full variable domain, its missing parts supplied by reference TRBV28 and TRBJ1-1, is DVKVTQSSRYLVKRTGEKVFLECVQDMDHENMFWYRQDPGLGLRLIYFSYDVKMKEKGDIPEGYSVSREKKERFSLILESASTNQTSMYLCASRLGTGAEAFFGQGTRLTVV.